A selection of T cell receptor beta chains follows, all from one sample in a study of Graves' ophthalmopathy and Graves' hyperthyroidism. TCRdb reprocessed the multiplex PCR reads via MiXCR and lists one record per CDR3 protein. Of approximately 150,000 distinct CDR3 sequences detected, roughly two fifths appear once; the ten largest clones hold less than 9.5%. The sequencing sample was made of peripheral blood. Every receptor here comes from a man younger than 40 with Graves' ophthalmopathy. CDR3s include the opening cysteine and the closing phenylalanine or tryptophan. The D gene is left open where the match is weak. The size of a clone is reported for some rows only, either as once, few or many, or as a class for expanded clones.

D: TRBD1; J: TRBJ1-1; size: .; V: TRBV7-3; CDR3: CASSLTVDRVQMNTEAFF; DNA: TGTGCCAGCAGCTTAACGGTCGACAGGGTTCAAATGAACACTGAAGCTTTCTTT
D: .; J: TRBJ2-5; size: many; V: TRBV11-2; CDR3: CASSYPWLEETQYF; DNA: TGTGCCAGCAGCTACCCGTGGTTGGAAGAGACCCAGTACTTC
D: .; J: TRBJ2-2; size: many; V: TRBV3-1; CDR3: CASSQEGLAYTGELFF; DNA: TGTGCCAGCAGCCAAGAGGGGCTAGCCTACACCGGGGAGCTGTTTTTT
D: .; J: TRBJ2-7; size: many; V: TRBV12-3/TRBV12-4; CDR3: CASSQGVYEQYF; DNA: TGTGCCAGCAGTCAGGGTGTCTACGAGCAGTACTTC
D: TRBD1; J: TRBJ1-1; size: many; V: TRBV28; CDR3: CASSRTGLSTEAFF; DNA: TGTGCCAGCAGTCGGACAGGGCTAAGTACTGAAGCTTTCTTT
D: .; J: TRBJ1-1; size: many; V: TRBV12-3/TRBV12-4; CDR3: CASSLAVAEAFF; DNA: TGTGCCAGCAGTTTAGCGGTAGCTGAAGCTTTCTTT
D: TRBD1; J: TRBJ1-2; size: many; V: TRBV27; CDR3: CASTSGTAYGYTF; DNA: TGTGCCAGCACCTCCGGGACAGCTTATGGCTACACCTTC
D: .; J: TRBJ1-1; size: .; V: TRBV6-5; CDR3: CASSSPPGRGRTEAFF; DNA: TGTGCCAGCAGTTCCCCCCCTGGGAGAGGGCGCACTGAAGCTTTCTTT
D: .; J: TRBJ1-5; size: .; V: TRBV12-5; CDR3: CASGLVLGQHSNQPQHF; DNA: TGTGCTAGTGGTTTGGTATTAGGACAACATAGCAATCAGCCCCAGCATTTT
D: .; J: TRBJ2-4; size: many; V: TRBV24-1; CDR3: CATSDLGGRNIQYF; DNA: TGTGCCACCAGTGATTTGGGGGGAAGGAACATTCAGTACTTC